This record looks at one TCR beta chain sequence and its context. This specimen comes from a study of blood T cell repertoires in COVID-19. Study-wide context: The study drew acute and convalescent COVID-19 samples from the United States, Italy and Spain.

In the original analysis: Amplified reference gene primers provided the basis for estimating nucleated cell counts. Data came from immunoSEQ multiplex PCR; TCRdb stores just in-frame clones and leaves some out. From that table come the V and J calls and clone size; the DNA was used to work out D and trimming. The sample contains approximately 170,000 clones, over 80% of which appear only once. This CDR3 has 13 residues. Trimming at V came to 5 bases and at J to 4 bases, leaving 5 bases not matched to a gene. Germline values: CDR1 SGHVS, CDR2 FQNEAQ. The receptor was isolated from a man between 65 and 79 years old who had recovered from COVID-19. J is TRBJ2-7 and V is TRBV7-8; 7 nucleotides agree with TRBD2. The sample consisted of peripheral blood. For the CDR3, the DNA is TGTGCCAGCAGCACCCAGCGGGAATACGAGCAGTACTTC. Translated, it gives CASSTQREYEQYF.